A single sample is the source of the 10 T cell receptor beta chains below, sequenced in a study of response to subunit inactivated influenza vaccine. TCRdb reanalysed the RT-PCR reads using MiXCR and keeps one entry per CDR3 protein. The sample yields 500,000 or so distinct CDR3 sequences, 16% seen once. The specimen was CD4+ T cells sorted from PBMCs, collected less than 30 months after vaccination. These receptors were collected from a man aged 50 to 75 who received an inactivated influenza vaccine.

This clonotype was seen more than once but under ten times. The CDR3 coding sequence is TGTGCCAGCAAGTGGGACAGATACAATGAGCAGTTCTTC. Its protein product is CASKWDRYNEQFF. V gene TRBV11-2 combines with J gene TRBJ2-1; 7 bases align to TRBD1. V gave up 7 bases and J gave up 4 bases; unmatched junction bases: 4. Germline V gene lookup returns CDR1 SGHAT and CDR2 FQNNGV. The CDR3 has 13 residues.

This clonotype was picked up a small number of times. This chain uses TRBV3-1 with TRBJ2-7, with no clear D. The germline V and J ends were trimmed by 3 bases and 3 bases, with 9 bases remaining between them. Germline V gene data show CDR1 as LGHDT and CDR2 as YNNKEL (reference sequence). There are 13 residues in the CDR3. CDR3 coding DNA: TGTGCCAGCAGCCAGAGGAGCAGCTACGAGCAGTACTTC. Amino acids: CASSQRSSYEQYF.

In this sample, this clonotype turned up a few times. The CDR3 bases are TGTGCCAGCAGTCCCCAGGACAGAATGAACACTGAAGCTTTCTTT. This sequence encodes CASSPQDRMNTEAFF. V is TRBV28 and J is TRBJ1-1, with D possibly being TRBD1 (6 bases). The CDR3 extends over 15 amino acids. V dropped 5 bases and J dropped 0 bases, with 13 bases sitting between them. Germline V gives CDR1 MDHEN, CDR2 SYDVKM.

This clonotype was seen a handful of times. V and J are TRBV10-3 and TRBJ2-1; 9 nucleotides match TRBD2. J lost 9 bases, V lost 8 bases, and 11 bases had no gene match. Germline V CDR1 and CDR2: ENHRY, SYGVKD. The CDR3 is made up of 14 amino acids. The CDR3 nucleotides read TGTGCCATCGAAGCGGGAGGAGGTATAGGTGAGCAGTTCTTC. Its translation: CAIEAGGGIGEQFF.

The chain links TRBV5-1 to TRBJ2-7; D assignment may be TRBD1 or TRBD2 (8 bases each). Trimming took 4 bases from V and 2 from J, leaving 16 bases between them. CDR3 length equals 15 residues. Germline V CDR1 and CDR2: SGHRS, YFSETQ. This CDR3 is CASSPGGTGAYEQYF. CDR3 sequence (DNA): TGCGCCAGCAGCCCGGGAGGGACAGGAGCCTACGAGCAGTACTTC.

This clonotype has only a few counts. The rearrangement uses TRBV19 and TRBJ1-2; D call uncertain. The CDR3 has 13 amino acids. CDR1 and CDR2 from the germline V gene are LNHDA and SQIVND (reference sequence). Trimming took 6 bases from V and 1 from J, leaving 9 bases between them. The CDR3 loop reads CASSPEVNYGYTF. Written as DNA, the CDR3 is TGTGCCAGTAGCCCAGAAGTTAACTATGGCTACACCTTC.

This clonotype has a count of ten or more. V is TRBV5-1 and J is TRBJ1-1; D ambiguous. The CDR3 covers 13 residues. Trimming took off 0 bases at V and 2 bases at J, with 5 bases between the two ends. In germline, CDR1 is SGHRS, CDR2 YFSETQ. As DNA, the CDR3 is TGCGCCAGCAGCTTGGACAGTAACACTGAAGCTTTCTTT. It translates to CASSLDSNTEAFF. Full variable domain (outside the CDR3, taken from reference TRBV5-1 and TRBJ1-1): KAGVTQTPRYLIKTRGQQVTLSCSPISGHRSVSWYQQTPGQGLQFLFEYFSETQRNKGNFPGRFSGRQFSNSRSEMNVSTLELGDSALYLCASSLDSNTEAFFGQGTRLTVV.

This chain uses TRBV29-1 with TRBJ2-5; D possibly corresponds to TRBD2 (5 bases). From germline, CDR1 is SQVTM and CDR2 ANQGSEA. V was clipped by 5 bases and J by 5 bases, with 18 bases between them. There are 14 residues in the CDR3. CDR3 sequence: CSVKWGERTETQYF. The CDR3, as DNA: TGCAGCGTTAAATGGGGAGAAAGAACGGAGACCCAGTACTTC.

This clonotype has a count of ten or more. The CDR3: CASSPRGLLRREQYF. The CDR3 nucleotides read TGTGCCAGCAGCCCGAGGGGACTCTTACGCAGGGAGCAGTACTTC. The genes are TRBV7-4 and TRBJ2-7, with a possible D match to TRBD2 (6 bases). Trimming cost V 5 bases and J 7 bases, with 21 bases left between them. CDR3 size: 15 residues. The germline V gene encodes CDR1 SGHVT and CDR2 SQSDAQ.

The V gene is TRBV4-2, the J gene TRBJ2-7; tentatively, D is TRBD2 (8 bases). The CDR3 is 16 residues long. The germline V gene has CDR1 LGHNA and CDR2 YNFKEQ. V shed 2 bases and J shed 2 bases, with 16 bases lying between them. CDR3 sequence (DNA): TGTGCCAGCAGCCAAAGGGGGCGGGGGGCTCCCTACGAGCAGTACTTC. This translates into CASSQRGRGAPYEQYF.